This T cell receptor beta chain is from a study of PD-L1 blockade in urothelial cancer. On the study more broadly: Patients had received 0 to 3 prior chemotherapy regimens.

Study-wide results and limits: Enhanced expansion of tumor-associated blood clones at 3 weeks characterized durable-benefit patients.

Time point reported: pretreatment peripheral blood. Patient disease was locally advanced or metastatic urothelial carcinoma. Germline CDR1 and CDR2: SEHNR and FQNEAQ (reference sequence). Trimming stripped 5 bases from V and 4 bases from J, with 11 bases between. This CDR3 spans 13 amino acids. Libraries were prepared by immunoSEQ multiplex PCR; TCRdb keeps only in-frame clonotypes and omits some of them. The repertoire holds approximately 90,000 clones, with about 90% as singletons. Details on this clone: As yet, its antigen is unknown.

The receptor was isolated from a man aged 55 to 70 with urothelial cancer. The sequencing used PBMCs, collected around atezolizumab (anti-PD-L1) treatment. V gene TRBV7-9 combines with J gene TRBJ1-2; no definite D call. Written as DNA, the CDR3 is TGTGCCAGCAGCGAGCAGACTCTCTATGGCTACACCTTC. Encoded protein: CASSEQTLYGYTF.